Presented here are 26 T cell receptor beta chains from one specimen sequenced in a study of blood T cell repertoires in COVID-19 (dated by TCRdb to between 2020 and 2021). Libraries were constructed by the immunoSEQ multiplex PCR assay. Held by TCRdb, this immuneACCESS table contains in-frame sequences only and omits some clones. Under half of the omission traces to an unresolved V gene where checked; the cause of the rest is unknown. A total of approximately 24,000 clones appear in this sample, roughly nine tenths of them only once. The ten largest clones add up to 5% to 5.5% of the sample. Sequencing used peripheral blood. Every receptor here comes from a man in his fifties or sixties with active COVID-19.

This chain joins TRBV6-5 and TRBJ2-7, with 7 bases aligning to TRBD1. Per the germline V gene, CDR1 is MNHEY and CDR2 is SVGAGI. This CDR3 contains 14 residues. V was pared by 5 bases and J by 2 bases, with 6 bases of the junction left unmatched. The DNA of the CDR3 is TGTGCCAGCAGTCGCTACGGGACAGCCTACGAGCAGTACTTC. Encoded protein: CASSRYGTAYEQYF.

The chain joins TRBV7-3 to TRBJ2-1, with 7 bases fitting TRBD2. Germline lookup yields CDR1 SGHTA and CDR2 FQGTGA. The CDR3 totals 14 residues. Trimming took 1 base from V and 7 from J; bases not matched to a gene: 4. CDR3 sequence (DNA): TGTGCCAGCAGCTTAAGCGGACTAGGGAATGAGCAGTTCTTC. Its protein product is CASSLSGLGNEQFF.

This sequence joins TRBV19 and TRBJ2-7; 9 bases fit TRBD1. Germline trimming cut 4 bases from V and 4 bases from J; bases unmatched to any gene: 14. The CDR3 runs to 17 residues. From germline, CDR1 is LNHDA and CDR2 SQIVND (reference sequence). CDR3: CASSTRTDRGSLYEQYF. CDR3 sequence (DNA): TGTGCCAGTAGTACCAGAACGGACAGGGGATCTTTGTACGAGCAGTACTTC.

The chain employs TRBV30 and TRBJ2-1; 11 bases line up with TRBD1. The length of the CDR3 is 14 residues. Germline CDR1 is GTSNPN and CDR2 is SVGIG (reference sequence). The CDR3 DNA is TGTGGAGGACAGGGGGCTAGCGTCTACAATGAGCAGTTCTTC. It is translated as CGGQGASVYNEQFF.

For the CDR3, the DNA is TGTGCCAGCAGTTACGGACAGACCCTCGGCGGCTACACCTTC. It translates to CASSYGQTLGGYTF. The V gene is TRBV6-2 or TRBV6-3, the J gene TRBJ1-2; possible D gene TRBD1, 6 bases. The V and J ends lost 2 bases and 8 bases respectively, with 15 bases between them. Germline lookup yields CDR1 MNHEY and CDR2 SVGEGT. CDR3 length equals 14 residues.

In this sample, this clone turned up once. The chain carries TRBV19 and TRBJ1-4; D gene ambiguous. CDR1 and CDR2 (germline): LNHDA, SQIVND (reference sequence). The germline V and J ends were trimmed by 3 bases and 0 bases, with 5 bases remaining between them. The CDR3 is 14 residues long. For the CDR3, the DNA is TGTGCCAGTAGTATCACTGCAACTAATGAAAAACTGTTTTTT. It specifies CASSITATNEKLFF.

This clone was counted once. The chain uses TRBV27 and TRBJ2-2; D might be TRBD2 (5 bases). CDR1 is MNHEY and CDR2 is SMNVEV in the germline V gene (reference sequence). The CDR3 spans 16 residues. The ends were cut back, 0 bases at V and 0 bases at J, with 8 bases in the middle. CDR3 nucleotides: TGTGCCAGCAGTTTATCCTCCGGGACGAACACCGGGGAGCTGTTTTTT. Residues: CASSLSSGTNTGELFF.

The rearrangement links TRBV7-9 to TRBJ2-5; no reliable D call. The CDR3 contains 11 residues. In germline, CDR1 is SEHNR, CDR2 FQNEAQ (reference sequence). The V end was cut by 4 bases, the J end by 3 bases, with 3 bases between. CDR3 loop: CASSSEETQYF. CDR3 nucleotides: TGTGCCAGCAGCTCCGAAGAGACCCAGTACTTC.

The gene calls are TRBV12-3 or TRBV12-4 and TRBJ1-1; no clear D gene. V dropped 3 bases and J dropped 2 bases, with 7 bases sitting between them. CDR3 length equals 13 residues. The CDR3 here is CASSFQANTEAFF. The DNA for the CDR3 is TGTGCCAGCAGTTTCCAGGCAAACACTGAAGCTTTCTTT.

The chain combines TRBV6-1 with TRBJ2-3, with 14 bases that match TRBD2. The V gene's germline CDR1 is MNHNS and CDR2 SASEGT. V lost 2 bases and J lost 9; bases outside the gene matches: 7. The CDR3 length is 16 residues. CDR3 amino acids: CASSEMIGLAGGTQYF. CDR3 nucleotide sequence: TGTGCCAGCAGTGAAATGATAGGACTAGCGGGGGGAACGCAGTATTTT.

CDR3 residues: CASSQDSAGGRPTQYF. Written as DNA, the CDR3 is TGTGCCAGCAGCCAAGATTCCGCGGGAGGACGTCCGACCCAGTACTTC. The V and J genes are TRBV3-1 (or the pseudogene TRBV3-2) and TRBJ2-5; 8 bases align to TRBD2. V trimming: 0 bases; J trimming: 7 bases; junction bases outside the gene matches: 10. CDR1 is LGHDT, CDR2 YNNKEL, per germline (reference sequence). This CDR3 spans 16 amino acids.

This clone was counted a few times. V gene TRBV18 combines with J gene TRBJ1-4, with 9 bases identical to TRBD1. CDR1 and CDR2 (germline): KGHSH, LQKENI. The CDR3 extends over 18 amino acids. V was clipped by 4 bases and J by 6 bases; unmatched bases: 15. The CDR3 nucleotides are TGTGCCAGCTCACTTACCGGGACAGGGTTACTTTCTGATGAAAAACTGTTTTTT. It is translated as CASSLTGTGLLSDEKLFF.

The V gene is TRBV12-5, the J gene TRBJ1-2, with 7 bases aligning to TRBD1. Unmatched junction bases numbered 19, after V lost 2 bases and J lost 4 bases. The CDR3 length is 19 residues. Germline loops: CDR1 LGHNT, CDR2 FRNRAP. The CDR3 here is CASGLSRRGLNRGSYGYTF. In nucleotides, the CDR3 is TGTGCTAGTGGTTTGTCACGAAGAGGTTTAAACAGGGGATCCTATGGCTACACCTTC. The full variable domain, in which reference TRBV12-5 and TRBJ1-2 provide the parts outside the CDR3, is DARVTQTPRHKVTEMGQEVTMRCQPILGHNTVFWYRQTMMQGLELLAYFRNRAPLDDSGMPKDRFSAEMPDATLATLKIQPSEPRDSAVYFCASGLSRRGLNRGSYGYTFGSGTRLTVV.

This clone turned up a few times. The chain employs TRBV28 and TRBJ2-4, with 10 positions matching TRBD2. V shed 2 bases, J shed 2 bases, and the junction held 9 bases outside the gene matches. CDR3 length equals 18 residues. Germline CDR1 is MDHEN and CDR2 is SYDVKM. The CDR3 bases are TGTGCCAGCAGTTTAGGACTAGCGGTCCCGTTCCCCAAAAACATTCAGTACTTC. Amino acids: CASSLGLAVPFPKNIQYF. Based on the CDR3 plus reference TRBV28 and TRBJ2-4, the full variable domain is DVKVTQSSRYLVKRTGEKVFLECVQDMDHENMFWYRQDPGLGLRLIYFSYDVKMKEKGDIPEGYSVSREKKERFSLILESASTNQTSMYLCASSLGLAVPFPKNIQYFGAGTRLSVL.

The V call is TRBV19, the J call TRBJ2-7, with TRBD1 matching 11 bases. CDR3 size: 16 residues. In germline, CDR1 is LNHDA, CDR2 SQIVND (reference sequence). J gave up 3 bases and V 2 bases, and 6 bases lay outside the gene matches. CDR3 DNA sequence: TGTGCCAGTAGTATATCTGGGGGACAGGGGGTCTACGAGCAGTACTTC. Protein product: CASSISGGQGVYEQYF. The full variable domain, its missing parts supplied by reference TRBV19 and TRBJ2-7, is DGGITQSPKYLFRKEGQNVTLSCEQNLNHDAMYWYRQDPGQGLRLIYYSQIVNDFQKGDIAEGYSVSREKKESFPLTVTSAQKNPTAFYLCASSISGGQGVYEQYFGPGTRLTVT.

This chain uses TRBV30 with TRBJ1-5, with D perhaps TRBD1 (6 bases). The V and J ends lost 0 bases and 0 bases respectively, with 9 bases between them. Germline CDR1 is GTSNPN and CDR2 is SVGIG (reference sequence). This CDR3 region has 15 residues. In DNA form, the CDR3 reads TGTGCCTGGAGTGTAAGGGACAATAGCAATCAGCCCCAGCATTTT. Protein: CAWSVRDNSNQPQHF.

The rearrangement joins TRBV27 to TRBJ2-3, with 8 nucleotides matching TRBD2. J lost 0 bases, V lost 5 bases, and 7 bases had no gene match. CDR3 length: 16 residues. Looked up from germline, CDR1 is MNHEY and CDR2 is SMNVEV (reference sequence). The CDR3 bases are TGTGCCAGCAGTCCAAGGGGACTAGTTAGCACAGATACGCAGTATTTT. The encoded protein is CASSPRGLVSTDTQYF.

This clone was picked up one time. The chain recombines TRBV5-4 with TRBJ2-5, with D possibly matching TRBD1 (6 bases). Per the germline V gene, CDR1 is SGHNT and CDR2 is YYREEE (reference sequence). V was trimmed by 3 bases and J by 3 bases, leaving 15 bases between them. This CDR3 has 15 residues. CDR3 in amino acids: CASSSPQGPEETQYF. Here the CDR3 DNA reads TGTGCCAGCAGCTCCCCTCAGGGGCCTGAAGAGACCCAGTACTTC.

Of note for this clone: With a much larger clone just one base away, this may be a read error. This sample also contains other DNA sequences that code for the same CDR3. This chain uses TRBV7-2 with TRBJ1-1; D gene uncertain. Germline V gene sequence: CDR1 SGHTA, CDR2 FQGNSA. The CDR3 is 13 residues long. Trimming left V 5 bases short and J 1 base short, with 8 bases between. The CDR3 DNA follows: TGTGCCAGCAGCCCACGACAGAACACTGAAGCTTTCTTT. Encoded protein: CASSPRQNTEAFF.

The genes are TRBV10-3 and TRBJ2-5; perhaps TRBD1 as D (6 bases). V was trimmed by 3 bases and J by 4 bases, leaving 18 bases between them. Per the germline V gene, CDR1 is ENHRY and CDR2 is SYGVKD. The CDR3 is 16 amino acids. The CDR3 region is CAISDPGHPGPETQYF. DNA of the CDR3: TGTGCCATCAGTGACCCGGGACACCCGGGGCCAGAGACCCAGTACTTC.

The chain uses TRBV29-1 and TRBJ1-2; no definite D call. Looked up from germline, CDR1 is SQVTM and CDR2 is ANQGSEA. V was shortened by 4 bases and J by 6 bases, with 9 bases between the two germline ends. The CDR3 is 11 residues long. This chain's CDR3 is CSVARVNGYTF. CDR3 DNA sequence: TGCAGCGTTGCGAGAGTTAATGGCTACACCTTC.

The CDR3 spells CSVEATGGNSPLHF. CDR3 nucleotide sequence: TGCAGCGTTGAGGCCACAGGGGGCAATTCACCCCTCCACTTT. The rearrangement links TRBV29-1 to TRBJ1-6; 9 bases line up with TRBD1. The CDR3 consists of 14 residues. Germline-derived CDR1 and CDR2 are SQVTM and ANQGSEA. Losses at the gene ends were 3 bases for V and 7 bases for J; bases not matched to a gene: 4.

The V call is TRBV30, the J call TRBJ1-4; TRBD1 agrees at 7 bases. CDR3 length: 15 residues. The J segment lost 11 bases and the V segment lost 2 bases, leaving 14 bases of the junction unmatched. Germline V gene sequence: CDR1 GTSNPN, CDR2 SVGIG (reference sequence). Here the CDR3 reads CAWSFGTADVVKLFF. The CDR3 nucleotides read TGTGCCTGGAGTTTCGGGACAGCCGACGTGGTTAAACTGTTTTTT.

The V gene is TRBV23-1, the J gene TRBJ2-2; TRBD1 aligns across 9 bases. TRBV23-1 is flagged as an ORF with uncertain function. This CDR3 spans 21 amino acids. Losses at the gene ends were 6 bases for V and 1 base for J; bases not matched to a gene: 21. The CDR3 region has the DNA TGCGCCAGCAGCCGTACAGCCGGGACAGGGATCCCCACATGGAACACCGGGGAGCTGTTTTTT. Its translation: CASSRTAGTGIPTWNTGELFF.

The rearrangement uses TRBV25-1 and TRBJ2-5; 11 bases agree with TRBD1. V lost 4 bases and J lost 5; bases outside the gene matches: 9. Germline-derived CDR1 and CDR2 are MGHDK and SYGVNS. The CDR3 runs 16 residues. CDR3: CASSVGQGAKLETQYF. CDR3 DNA: TGTGCCAGCAGTGTAGGACAGGGGGCAAAGTTGGAGACCCAGTACTTC.

The chain combines TRBV28 with TRBJ2-3; 9 bases map to TRBD2. The CDR3 consists of 16 residues. After removal of 4 bases from V and 4 bases from J, the junction contained 9 bases not matched to a gene. The germline CDR1 and CDR2 sequences are MDHEN and SYDVKM. The CDR3 region is CASSSRAGGGADTQYF. CDR3 coding DNA: TGTGCCAGCAGTTCCCGAGCGGGAGGAGGTGCAGATACGCAGTATTTT.